This T cell receptor (beta chain) appears in the sequencing data of a study of shared clonotypes between healthy human individuals. CD45RO negativity and positive selection for CCR7 defined naive CD8 cells, a population that excluded terminally differentiated effector memory CD45RA+ cells. Sequencing was performed with immunoSEQ multiplex PCR; in TCRdb, only in-frame clones are kept and a portion is missing. In the table there are 2 million to 2.5 million clones, about 94% of which are singletons. The CDR3 contains 12 residues. V lost 7 bases, J lost 6 bases, and 7 bases lay in between. Germline lookup yields CDR1 MNHEY and CDR2 SMNVEV (reference sequence).

This TCR was recovered from a man aged 18-30 years in good health. V and J are TRBV27 and TRBJ2-6, with a possible D match to TRBD1 (5 bases). The sequencing input was naive CD8+ T cells sorted from blood. CDR3 sequence reads: CASKGQANVLTF. The CDR3 coding sequence is TGTGCCAGCAAGGGGCAGGCCAACGTCCTGACTTTC.